Shown below are 10 T cell receptor beta chains from a single sample sequenced in a study of blood T cells in healthy people across ages. A J-beta primer mix and a sample-barcoded 5' primer were used in a second PCR of roughly 7 to 12 cycles. TCRdb independently ran MiXCR on the 5' RACE reads; one entry per CDR3 protein. Altogether around 1.5 million distinct CDR3 sequences are present, approximately 59% being singletons, with the ten largest covering over 5.5%. Sequencing used blood. These receptors all come from a man between 18 and 29 years old in good health.

This chain joins TRBV9 and TRBJ2-5, with TRBD2 matching 14 bases. V was pared by 0 bases and J by 11 bases, with 6 bases of the junction left unmatched. Germline V gene lookup returns CDR1 SGDLS and CDR2 YYNGEE. This CDR3 has 15 amino acids. CDR3 residues: CASSVGLAGGQEQYF. In nucleotides, the CDR3 is TGTGCCAGCAGCGTAGGACTAGCGGGGGGGCAAGAGCAGTACTTC.

The V and J genes are TRBV27 and TRBJ2-1; D is ambiguous. Germline loops: CDR1 MNHEY, CDR2 SMNVEV (reference sequence). V gave up 8 bases and J gave up 7 bases, with 24 bases separating them. The CDR3 length is 16 residues. The chain's CDR3 is CASQSKVGLIGNEQFF. CDR3 in DNA: TGTGCCAGCCAATCTAAAGTCGGCCTCATTGGGAATGAGCAGTTCTTC.

There are many counts of this clonotype. The chain links TRBV12-3 or TRBV12-4 to TRBJ1-2, with 8 bases that match TRBD1. The V segment lost 5 bases and the J segment 2 bases; nucleotides outside the gene matches: 4. This CDR3 is built from 14 residues. CDR3 sequence reads: CASSTGQDNYGYTF. The CDR3 DNA reads TGTGCCAGCAGTACGGGACAGGACAACTATGGCTACACCTTC.

This sequence joins TRBV28 and TRBJ1-2; TRBD1 aligns across 8 bases. Germline V lookup: CDR1 MDHEN, CDR2 SYDVKM. The CDR3 extends over 17 amino acids. With V trimmed by 3 bases and J by 3 bases, 12 bases remained unmatched. The CDR3 DNA sequence: TGTGCCAGCAGTTTCCCCGGACAGGGCCCCTTGGACTATGGCTACACCTTC. Encoded protein: CASSFPGQGPLDYGYTF.

V gene TRBV20-1 combines with J gene TRBJ2-7; D uncertain. Trimming shortened V by 3 bases and J by 1 base, and 16 bases separated the two germline ends. Germline V gene data show CDR1 as DFQATT and CDR2 as SNEGSKA (reference sequence). The CDR3 has 15 residues. The chain's CDR3 is CSASEARTRSYEQYF. CDR3 DNA sequence: TGCAGTGCTAGTGAGGCCCGAACCAGGTCCTACGAGCAGTACTTC.

This clonotype was detected once. The chain carries TRBV28 and TRBJ1-6, with D possibly being TRBD1 (6 bases). CDR3 size: 14 residues. From germline, CDR1 is MDHEN and CDR2 SYDVKM. V lost 5 bases, J lost 6 bases, and 11 bases lay in between. CDR3 sequence: CASSDTDSNSPLHF. The CDR3, as DNA: TGTGCCAGCAGTGACACGGACAGTAATTCACCCCTCCACTTT.

This clonotype turned up a few times. V gene TRBV7-9 combines with J gene TRBJ2-3, with TRBD2 as a possible D gene (5 bases). V shed 6 bases and J shed 5 bases, with 18 bases lying between them. Germline assignment: CDR1 SEHNR and CDR2 FQNEAQ (reference sequence). The CDR3 consists of 15 residues. CDR3 amino acids: CASRELAVAGDTQYF. The CDR3 DNA reads as TGTGCCAGCAGAGAGTTGGCGGTCGCGGGAGATACGCAGTATTTT.

The genes are TRBV3-1 and TRBJ1-2, with TRBD1 as a possible D gene (6 bases). V shed 11 bases and J shed 13 bases, with 26 bases lying between them. The germline V gene has CDR1 LGHDT and CDR2 YNNKEL (reference sequence). The CDR3 has 13 amino acids. This CDR3 reads CAGYNRQEQTLTF. The CDR3, as DNA: TGTGCCGGATATAACCGACAGGAACAAACCCTCACCTTC.

The chain joins TRBV20-1 to TRBJ2-2, with TRBD2 matching over 7 bases. After removal of 0 bases from V and 2 bases from J, the junction contained 6 bases not matched to a gene. Germline assignment: CDR1 DFQATT and CDR2 SNEGSKA (reference sequence). This CDR3 comprises 16 residues. The CDR3 DNA reads TGCAGTGCTAGAGACGGTCTAGCGGAAAACACCGGGGAGCTGTTTTTT. As protein: CSARDGLAENTGELFF.

This clonotype was found once. The chain joins TRBV7-9 to TRBJ2-1; 7 bases map to TRBD1. Trimming removed 1 base from V and 14 bases from J; junction bases left unmatched: 5. Germline V CDR1 and CDR2: SEHNR, FQNEAQ (reference sequence). The CDR3 loop spans 12 amino acids. The CDR3 DNA reads TGTGCCAGCAGCTTAGACAGGGGCGGTGAGTTCTTC. Translating gives CASSLDRGGEFF.